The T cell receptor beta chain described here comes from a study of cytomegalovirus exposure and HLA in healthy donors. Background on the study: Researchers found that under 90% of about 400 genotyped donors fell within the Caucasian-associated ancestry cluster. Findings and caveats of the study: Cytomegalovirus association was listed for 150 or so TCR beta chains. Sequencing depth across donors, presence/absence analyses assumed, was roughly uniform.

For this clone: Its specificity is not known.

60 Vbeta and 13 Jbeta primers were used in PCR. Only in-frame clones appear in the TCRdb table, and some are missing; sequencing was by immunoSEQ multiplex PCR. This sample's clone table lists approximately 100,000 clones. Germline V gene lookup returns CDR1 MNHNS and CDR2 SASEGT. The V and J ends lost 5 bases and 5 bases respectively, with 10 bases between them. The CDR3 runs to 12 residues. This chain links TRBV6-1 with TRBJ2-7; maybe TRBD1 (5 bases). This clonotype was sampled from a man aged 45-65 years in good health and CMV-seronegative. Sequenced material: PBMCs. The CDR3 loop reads CASSSRVHEQYF. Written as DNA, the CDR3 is TGTGCCAGCAGTTCCAGGGTTCACGAGCAGTACTTC.